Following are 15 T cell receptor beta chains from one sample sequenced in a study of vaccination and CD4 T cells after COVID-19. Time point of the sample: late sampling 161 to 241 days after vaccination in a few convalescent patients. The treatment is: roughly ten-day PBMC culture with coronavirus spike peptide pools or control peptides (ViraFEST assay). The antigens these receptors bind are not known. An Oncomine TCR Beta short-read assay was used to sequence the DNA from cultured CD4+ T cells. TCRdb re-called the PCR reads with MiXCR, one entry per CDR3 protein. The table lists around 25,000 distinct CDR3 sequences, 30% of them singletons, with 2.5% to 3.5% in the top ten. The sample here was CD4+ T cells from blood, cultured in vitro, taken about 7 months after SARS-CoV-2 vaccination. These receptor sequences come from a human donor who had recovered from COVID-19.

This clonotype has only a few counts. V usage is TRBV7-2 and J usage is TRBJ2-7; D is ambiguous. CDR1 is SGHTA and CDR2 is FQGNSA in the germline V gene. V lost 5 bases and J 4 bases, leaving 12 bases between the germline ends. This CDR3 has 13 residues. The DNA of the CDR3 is TGTGCCAGCAGCCAACAAGTTCAATACGAGCAGTACTTC. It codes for CASSQQVQYEQYF.

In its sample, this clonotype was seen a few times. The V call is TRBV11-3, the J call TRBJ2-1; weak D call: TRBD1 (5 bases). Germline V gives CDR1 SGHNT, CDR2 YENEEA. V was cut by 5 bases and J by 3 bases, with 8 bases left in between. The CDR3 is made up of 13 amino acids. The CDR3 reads CASSIQGYNEQFF. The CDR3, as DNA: TGTGCCAGCAGCATTCAGGGCTACAATGAGCAGTTCTTC.

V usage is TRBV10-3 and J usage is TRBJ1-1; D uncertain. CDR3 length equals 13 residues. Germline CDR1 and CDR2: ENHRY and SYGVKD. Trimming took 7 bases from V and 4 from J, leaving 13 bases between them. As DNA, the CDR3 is TGTGCCATCACCCCATCCTTGGGCACTGAAGCTTTCTTT. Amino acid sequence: CAITPSLGTEAFF.

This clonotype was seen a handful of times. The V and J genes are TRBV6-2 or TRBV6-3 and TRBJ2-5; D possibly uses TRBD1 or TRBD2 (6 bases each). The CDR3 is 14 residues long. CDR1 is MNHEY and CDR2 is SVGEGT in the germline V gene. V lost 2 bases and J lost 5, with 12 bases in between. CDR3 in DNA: TGTGCCAGCAGTTACACGGGGGCTGAGGAGACCCAGTACTTC. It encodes CASSYTGAEETQYF.

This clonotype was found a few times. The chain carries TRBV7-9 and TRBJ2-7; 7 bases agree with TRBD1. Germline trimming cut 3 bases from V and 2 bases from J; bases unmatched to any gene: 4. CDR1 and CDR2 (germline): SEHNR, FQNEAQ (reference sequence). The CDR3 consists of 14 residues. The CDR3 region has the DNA TGTGCCAGCAGCTTGACAGGGTCCCCCTACGAGCAGTACTTC. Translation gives CASSLTGSPYEQYF.

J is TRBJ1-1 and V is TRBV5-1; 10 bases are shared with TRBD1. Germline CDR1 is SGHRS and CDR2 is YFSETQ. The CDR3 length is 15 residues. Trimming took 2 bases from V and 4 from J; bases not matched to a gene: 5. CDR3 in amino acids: CASSLGDRGATEAFF. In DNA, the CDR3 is TGCGCCAGCAGCTTAGGGGACAGGGGAGCCACTGAAGCTTTCTTT.

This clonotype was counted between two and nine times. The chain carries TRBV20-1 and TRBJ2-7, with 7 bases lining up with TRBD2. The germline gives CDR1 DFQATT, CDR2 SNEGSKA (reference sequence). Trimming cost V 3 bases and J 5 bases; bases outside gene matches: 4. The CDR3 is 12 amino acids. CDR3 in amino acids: CSASPLADEQYF. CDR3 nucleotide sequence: TGCAGTGCTAGCCCCCTAGCGGACGAGCAGTACTTC.

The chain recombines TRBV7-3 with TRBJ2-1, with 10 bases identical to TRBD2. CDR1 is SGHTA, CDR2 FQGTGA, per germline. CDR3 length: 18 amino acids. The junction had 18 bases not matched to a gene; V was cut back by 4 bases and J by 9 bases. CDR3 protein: CASSSGLAATNRPTEQFF. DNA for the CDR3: TGTGCCAGCAGCTCCGGACTAGCGGCCACTAATAGGCCGACTGAGCAGTTCTTC. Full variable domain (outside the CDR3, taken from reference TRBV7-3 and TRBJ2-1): GAGVSQTPSNKVTEKGKYVELRCDPISGHTALYWYRQSLGQGPEFLIYFQGTGAADDSGLPNDRFFAVRPEGSVSTLKIQRTERGDSAVYLCASSSGLAATNRPTEQFFGPGTRLTVL.

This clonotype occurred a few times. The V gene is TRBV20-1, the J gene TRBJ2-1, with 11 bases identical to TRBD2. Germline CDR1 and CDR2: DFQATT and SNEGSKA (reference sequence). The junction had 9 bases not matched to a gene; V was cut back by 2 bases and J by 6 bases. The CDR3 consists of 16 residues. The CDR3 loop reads CSARTSGSRGRNEQFF. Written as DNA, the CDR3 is TGCAGTGCTAGAACTAGCGGGAGCCGGGGTCGCAATGAGCAGTTCTTC.

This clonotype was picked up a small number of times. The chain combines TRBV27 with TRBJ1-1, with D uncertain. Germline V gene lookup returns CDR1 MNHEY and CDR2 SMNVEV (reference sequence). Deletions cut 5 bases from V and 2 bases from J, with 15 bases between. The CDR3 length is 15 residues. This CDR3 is CASSPFPQYNTEAFF. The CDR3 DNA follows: TGTGCCAGCAGTCCTTTCCCCCAATACAACACTGAAGCTTTCTTT.

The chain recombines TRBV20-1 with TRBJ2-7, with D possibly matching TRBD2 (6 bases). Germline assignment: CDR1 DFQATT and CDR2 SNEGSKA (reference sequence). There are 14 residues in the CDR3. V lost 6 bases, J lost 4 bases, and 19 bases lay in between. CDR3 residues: CSAPSSGDWYEQYF. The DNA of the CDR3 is TGCAGTGCCCCCAGCTCGGGGGATTGGTACGAGCAGTACTTC.

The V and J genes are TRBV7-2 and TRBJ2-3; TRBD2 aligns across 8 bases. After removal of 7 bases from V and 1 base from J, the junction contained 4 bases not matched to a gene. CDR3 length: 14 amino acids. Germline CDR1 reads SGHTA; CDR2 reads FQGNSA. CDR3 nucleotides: TGTGCCAGCAAAAGCGGGAGTGGCACAGATACGCAGTATTTT. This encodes CASKSGSGTDTQYF.

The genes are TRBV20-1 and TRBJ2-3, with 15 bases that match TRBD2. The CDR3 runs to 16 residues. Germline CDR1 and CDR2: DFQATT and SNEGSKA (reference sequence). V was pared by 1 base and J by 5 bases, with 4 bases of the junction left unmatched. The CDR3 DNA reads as TGCAGTGCTAGAGTCCTGGGACTAGCGGGAGGAGATACGCAGTATTTT. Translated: CSARVLGLAGGDTQYF.

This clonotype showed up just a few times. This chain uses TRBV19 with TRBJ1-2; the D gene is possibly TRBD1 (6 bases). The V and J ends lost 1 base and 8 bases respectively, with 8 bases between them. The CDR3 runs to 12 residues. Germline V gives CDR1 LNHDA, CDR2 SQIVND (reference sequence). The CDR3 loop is CASSIGDTGYTF. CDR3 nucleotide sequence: TGTGCCAGTAGTATAGGGGACACCGGCTACACCTTC.

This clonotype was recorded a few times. The CDR3 sequence: CASSSRREGVEQFF. Here the CDR3 DNA reads TGTGCCAGCAGCTCCAGGCGGGAGGGAGTAGAGCAGTTCTTC. V usage is TRBV11-3 and J usage is TRBJ2-1; 9 bases align to TRBD2. CDR3 size: 14 residues. Germline V gives CDR1 SGHNT, CDR2 YENEEA. The junction had 8 bases not matched to a gene; V was cut back by 4 bases and J by 10 bases.